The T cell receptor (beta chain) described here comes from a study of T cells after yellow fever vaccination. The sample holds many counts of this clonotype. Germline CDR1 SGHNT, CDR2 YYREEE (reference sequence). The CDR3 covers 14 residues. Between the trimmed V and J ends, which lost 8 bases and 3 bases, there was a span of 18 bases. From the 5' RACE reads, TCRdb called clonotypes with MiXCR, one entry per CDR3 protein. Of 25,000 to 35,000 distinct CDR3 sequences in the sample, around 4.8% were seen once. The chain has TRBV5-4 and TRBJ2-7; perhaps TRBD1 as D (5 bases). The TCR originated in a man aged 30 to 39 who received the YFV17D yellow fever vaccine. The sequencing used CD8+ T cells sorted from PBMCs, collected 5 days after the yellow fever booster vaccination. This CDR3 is CASSGWGSDYEQYF. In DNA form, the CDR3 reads TGTGCCAGTTCCGGTTGGGGCTCCGACTACGAGCAGTACTTC.